The subject of this entry is one TCR beta chain. This specimen belongs to a study of blood T cell repertoires in COVID-19. Study-wide context: Acute and convalescent COVID-19 samples came from the United States, Italy and Spain. Sources were T cells, B-cell-depleted T cells, or PBMCs; the material itself was cDNA or gDNA.

Authors' data handling: Using reference gene primer amplification, nucleated cell counts were estimated. The assay was immunoSEQ multiplex PCR, and TCRdb's table has in-frame clones only and misses some. The V and J calls and clone size come from that table; D and trimming were worked out from the DNA. The sample shows hundreds of thousands of clones, about 90% of them seen only once. Germline V lookup: CDR1 LGHDT, CDR2 YNNKEL (reference sequence). This CDR3 is built from 14 residues. The germline V and J ends were trimmed by 4 bases and 5 bases, with 14 bases remaining between them. Those enrolled in Seattle joined during active infection and were followed longitudinally afterward.

Sequenced sample: peripheral blood. The TCR was taken from a man younger than 30 with COVID-19, enrolled during active disease. The chain carries TRBV3-1 (or the pseudogene TRBV3-2) and TRBJ1-1; D not resolved. Here the CDR3 reads CASSRGRVETEAFF. The CDR3 DNA reads TGTGCCAGCAGCCGCGGGCGCGTCGAAACTGAAGCTTTCTTT.